The clone carrying this T cell receptor beta chain has more than one count but fewer than ten. Its antigen remains unidentified. The data were taken from a study of T cell responses to AZD1222 COVID-19 vaccine. Study-wide results and caveats: Of spike-specific TCRs, nearly half reportedly target regions left unmutated in variants. Two AZD1222 administrations were followed by greater Spike-specific TCR breadth and depth. Baseline serostatus was positive in only six AZD1222 recipients.

Sequenced by immunoSEQ multiplex PCR; TCRdb stores in-frame clones only, minus some. The table lists roughly 70,000 clones, 86% of them singletons. The sequence was obtained from an adult in good health. Material: peripheral blood, obtained on day 0 of AZD1222 vaccination.

The CDR3 DNA sequence: TGTGCCTGGAGACGGGACACCCACTACGAGCAGTACTTC. Encoded protein: CAWRRDTHYEQYF. The chain uses TRBV30 and TRBJ2-7; tentative D call: TRBD1 (6 bases). Germline-derived CDR1 and CDR2 are GTSNPN and SVGIG (reference sequence). This CDR3 has 13 residues. The ends were cut back, 3 bases at V and 3 bases at J, with 12 bases in the middle.